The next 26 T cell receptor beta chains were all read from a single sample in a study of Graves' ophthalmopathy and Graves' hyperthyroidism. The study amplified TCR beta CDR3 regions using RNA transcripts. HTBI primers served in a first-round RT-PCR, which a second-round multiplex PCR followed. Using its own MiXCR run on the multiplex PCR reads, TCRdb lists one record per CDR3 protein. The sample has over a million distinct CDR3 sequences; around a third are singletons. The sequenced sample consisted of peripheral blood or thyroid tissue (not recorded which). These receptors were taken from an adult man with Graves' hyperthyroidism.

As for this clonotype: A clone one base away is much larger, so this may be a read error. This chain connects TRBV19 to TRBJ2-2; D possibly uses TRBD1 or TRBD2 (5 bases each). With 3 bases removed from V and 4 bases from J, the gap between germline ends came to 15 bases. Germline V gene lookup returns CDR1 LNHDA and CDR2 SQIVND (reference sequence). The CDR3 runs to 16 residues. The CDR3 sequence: CASSIGATGLTGELFF. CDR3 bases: TGTGCCAGTAGTATCGGGGCCACGGGGCTCACCGGGGAGCTGTTTTTT.

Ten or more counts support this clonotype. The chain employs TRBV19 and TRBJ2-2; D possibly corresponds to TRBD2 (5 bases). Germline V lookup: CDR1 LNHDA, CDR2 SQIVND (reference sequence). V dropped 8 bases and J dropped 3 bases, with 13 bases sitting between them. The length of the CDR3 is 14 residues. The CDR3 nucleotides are TGTGCCAGTGGGATGGAGGAATACACCGGGGAGCTGTTTTTT. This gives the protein CASGMEEYTGELFF. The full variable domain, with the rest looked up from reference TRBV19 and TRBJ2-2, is DGGITQSPKYLFRKEGQNVTLSCEQNLNHDAMYWYRQDPGQGLRLIYYSQIVNDFQKGDIAEGYSVSREKKESFPLTVTSAQKNPTAFYLCASGMEEYTGELFFGEGSRLTVL.

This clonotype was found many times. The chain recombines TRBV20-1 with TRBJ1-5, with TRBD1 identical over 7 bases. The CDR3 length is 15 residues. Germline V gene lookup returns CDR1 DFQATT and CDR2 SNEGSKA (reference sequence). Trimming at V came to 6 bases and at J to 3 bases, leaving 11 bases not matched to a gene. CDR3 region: CSAARATGPNQPQHF. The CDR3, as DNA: TGCAGTGCCGCCAGAGCGACAGGGCCCAATCAGCCCCAGCATTTT.

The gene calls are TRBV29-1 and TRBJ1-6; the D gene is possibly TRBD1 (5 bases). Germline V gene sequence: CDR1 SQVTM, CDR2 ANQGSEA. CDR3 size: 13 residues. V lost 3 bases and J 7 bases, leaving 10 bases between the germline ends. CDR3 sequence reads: CSVDSGANSPLHF. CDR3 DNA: TGCAGCGTTGATAGTGGGGCCAATTCACCCCTCCACTTT.

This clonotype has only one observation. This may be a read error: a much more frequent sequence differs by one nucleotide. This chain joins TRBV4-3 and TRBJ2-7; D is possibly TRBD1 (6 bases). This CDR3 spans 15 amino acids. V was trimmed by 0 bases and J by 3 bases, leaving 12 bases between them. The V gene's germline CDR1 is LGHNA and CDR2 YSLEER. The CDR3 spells CASSQEGGAVYEQYF. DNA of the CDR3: TGCGCCAGCAGCCAAGAAGGGGGTGCGGTCTACGAGCAGTACTTC.

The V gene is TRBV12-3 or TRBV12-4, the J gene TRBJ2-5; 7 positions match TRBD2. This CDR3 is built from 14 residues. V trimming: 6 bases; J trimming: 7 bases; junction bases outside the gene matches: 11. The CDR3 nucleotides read TGTGCCAGCAGCCCTAGCGGCGTTCCTGGGACCCAGTACTTC. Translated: CASSPSGVPGTQYF.

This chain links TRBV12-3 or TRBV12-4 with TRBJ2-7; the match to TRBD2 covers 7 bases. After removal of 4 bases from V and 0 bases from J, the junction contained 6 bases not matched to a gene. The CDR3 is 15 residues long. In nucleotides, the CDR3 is TGTGCCAGCAGTTACAGCGAGCGGGACTCCTACGAGCAGTACTTC. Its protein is CASSYSERDSYEQYF.

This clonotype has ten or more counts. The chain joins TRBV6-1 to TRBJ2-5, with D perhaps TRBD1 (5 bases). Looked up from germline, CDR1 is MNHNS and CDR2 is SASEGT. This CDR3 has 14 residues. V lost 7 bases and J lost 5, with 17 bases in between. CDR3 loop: CASTRRWGAETQYF. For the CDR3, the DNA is TGTGCCAGCACCCGAAGGTGGGGCGCGGAGACCCAGTACTTC.

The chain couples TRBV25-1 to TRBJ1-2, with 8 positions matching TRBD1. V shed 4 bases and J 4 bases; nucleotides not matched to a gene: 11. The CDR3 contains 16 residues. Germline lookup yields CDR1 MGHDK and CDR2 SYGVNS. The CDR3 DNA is TGTGCCAGCAGTGGCGAGACAGGGGTCACAATCTATGGCTACACCTTC. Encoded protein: CASSGETGVTIYGYTF.

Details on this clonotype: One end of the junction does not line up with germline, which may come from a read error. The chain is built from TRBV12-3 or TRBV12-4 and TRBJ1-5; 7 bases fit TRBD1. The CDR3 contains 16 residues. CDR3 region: CASSLDLTGEVQPQHF. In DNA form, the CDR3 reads TGTGCCAGCAGCTTAGATCTTACAGGGGAGGTTCAGCCCCAGCATTTT.

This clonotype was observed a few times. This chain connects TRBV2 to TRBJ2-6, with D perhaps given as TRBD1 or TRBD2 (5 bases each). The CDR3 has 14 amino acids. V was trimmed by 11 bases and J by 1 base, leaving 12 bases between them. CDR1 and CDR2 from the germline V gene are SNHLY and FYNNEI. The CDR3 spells CAVRDQSGANVLTF. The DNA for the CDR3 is TGTGCCGTCAGGGACCAGTCTGGGGCCAACGTCCTGACTTTC.

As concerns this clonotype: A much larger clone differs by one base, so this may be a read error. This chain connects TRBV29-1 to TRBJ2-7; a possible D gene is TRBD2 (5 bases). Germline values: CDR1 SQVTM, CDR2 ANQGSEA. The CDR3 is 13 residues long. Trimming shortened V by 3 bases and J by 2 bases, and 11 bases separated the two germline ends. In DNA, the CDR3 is TGCAGCGTTGAGGGGAGAACCCCCTACGAGCAGTACTTC. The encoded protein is CSVEGRTPYEQYF.

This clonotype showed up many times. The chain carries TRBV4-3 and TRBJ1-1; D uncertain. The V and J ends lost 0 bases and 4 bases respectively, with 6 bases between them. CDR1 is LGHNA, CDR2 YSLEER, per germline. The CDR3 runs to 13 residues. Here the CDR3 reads CASSQDPSTEAFF. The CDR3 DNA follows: TGCGCCAGCAGCCAAGATCCTTCCACTGAAGCTTTCTTT.

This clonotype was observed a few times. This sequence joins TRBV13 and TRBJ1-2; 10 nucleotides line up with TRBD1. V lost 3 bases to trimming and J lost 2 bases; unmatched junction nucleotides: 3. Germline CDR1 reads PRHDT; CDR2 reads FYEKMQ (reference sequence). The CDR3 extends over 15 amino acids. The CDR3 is CASSLDRGANYGYTF. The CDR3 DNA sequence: TGTGCCAGCAGCTTGGACAGGGGGGCGAACTATGGCTACACCTTC.

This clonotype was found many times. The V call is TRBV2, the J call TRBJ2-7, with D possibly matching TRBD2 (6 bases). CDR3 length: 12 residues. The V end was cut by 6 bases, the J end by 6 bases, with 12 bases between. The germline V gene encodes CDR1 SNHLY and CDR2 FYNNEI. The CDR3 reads CASSEPRGEQYF. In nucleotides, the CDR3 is TGTGCCAGCAGCGAGCCGCGGGGCGAGCAGTACTTC.

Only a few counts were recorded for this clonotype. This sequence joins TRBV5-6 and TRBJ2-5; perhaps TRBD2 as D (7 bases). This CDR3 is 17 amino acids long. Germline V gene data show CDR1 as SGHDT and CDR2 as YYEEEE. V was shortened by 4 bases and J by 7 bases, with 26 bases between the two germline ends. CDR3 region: CASSPQKGRGARGTQYF. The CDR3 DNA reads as TGTGCCAGCAGCCCCCAGAAAGGACGGGGGGCGCGAGGGACCCAGTACTTC.

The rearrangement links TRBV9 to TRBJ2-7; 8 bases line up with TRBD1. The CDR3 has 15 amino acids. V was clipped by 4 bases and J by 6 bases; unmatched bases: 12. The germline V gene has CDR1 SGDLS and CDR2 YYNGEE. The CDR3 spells CASSNGQGGTLEQYF. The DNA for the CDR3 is TGTGCCAGCAGCAACGGACAGGGAGGTACACTCGAGCAGTACTTC.

The CDR3 is CASSFARGFQPQHF. As DNA, the CDR3 is TGTGCCAGCAGTTTCGCCCGGGGGTTTCAGCCCCAGCATTTT. This chain links TRBV6-5 with TRBJ1-5; possible D gene TRBD1, 5 bases. This CDR3 comprises 14 residues. Trimming removed 4 bases from V and 6 bases from J, with 13 bases in between. The germline gives CDR1 MNHEY, CDR2 SVGAGI.

In nucleotides, the CDR3 is TGCAGCGTCAAGGTCCTAGCGGGGACCGGGGAGCTGTTTTTT. It is translated as CSVKVLAGTGELFF. This chain uses TRBV29-1 with TRBJ2-2; 9 positions match TRBD2. CDR1 and CDR2 from the germline V gene are SQVTM and ANQGSEA. The V gene end was trimmed by 6 bases and the J gene end by 5 bases; junction bases not matched to a gene: 7. There are 14 residues in the CDR3.

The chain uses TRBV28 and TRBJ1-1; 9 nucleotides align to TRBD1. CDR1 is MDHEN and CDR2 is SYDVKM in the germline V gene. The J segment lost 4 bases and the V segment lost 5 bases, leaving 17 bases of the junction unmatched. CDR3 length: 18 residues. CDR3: CASSRRGGQGTRGTEAFF. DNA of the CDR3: TGTGCCAGCAGTCGTAGGGGGGGACAGGGAACCAGAGGCACTGAAGCTTTCTTT.

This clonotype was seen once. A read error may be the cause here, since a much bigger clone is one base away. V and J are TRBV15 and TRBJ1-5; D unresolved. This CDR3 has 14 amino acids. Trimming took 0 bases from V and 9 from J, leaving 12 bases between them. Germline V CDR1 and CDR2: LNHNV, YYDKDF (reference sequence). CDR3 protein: CATSRDSRVWPQHF. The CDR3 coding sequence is TGTGCCACCAGCAGAGATTCGAGGGTCTGGCCCCAGCATTTT.

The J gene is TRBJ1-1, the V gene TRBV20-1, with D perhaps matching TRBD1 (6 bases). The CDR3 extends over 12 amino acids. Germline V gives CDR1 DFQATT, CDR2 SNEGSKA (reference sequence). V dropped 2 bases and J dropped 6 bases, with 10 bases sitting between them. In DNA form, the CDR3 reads TGCAGTGCTAGACAGGGGATGGCTGAAGCTTTCTTT. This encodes CSARQGMAEAFF.

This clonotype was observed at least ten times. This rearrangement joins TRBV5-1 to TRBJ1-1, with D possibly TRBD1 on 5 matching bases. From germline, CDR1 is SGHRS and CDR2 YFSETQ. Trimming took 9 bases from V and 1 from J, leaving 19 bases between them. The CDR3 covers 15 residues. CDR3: CATSGGGSENTEAFF. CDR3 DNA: TGCGCCACCTCCGGTGGGGGGTCGGAGAACACTGAAGCTTTCTTT.

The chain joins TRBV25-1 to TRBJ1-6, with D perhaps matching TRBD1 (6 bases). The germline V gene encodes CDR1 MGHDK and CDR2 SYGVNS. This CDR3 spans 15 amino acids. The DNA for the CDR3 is TGTGCTAGAGGGCAGGACAGCTCCTATAATTCACCCCTCCACTTT. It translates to CARGQDSSYNSPLHF.

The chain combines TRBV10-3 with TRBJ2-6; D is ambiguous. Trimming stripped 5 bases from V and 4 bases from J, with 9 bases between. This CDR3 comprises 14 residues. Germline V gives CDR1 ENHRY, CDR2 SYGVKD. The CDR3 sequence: CAISLENGANVLTF. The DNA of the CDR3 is TGTGCCATCAGTCTAGAGAACGGGGCCAACGTCCTGACTTTC.

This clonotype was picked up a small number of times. The CDR3 spells CASRKPGSSGELFF. As DNA, the CDR3 is TGTGCCAGCCGGAAACCGGGGTCGTCCGGGGAGCTGTTTTTT. The genes are TRBV6-5 and TRBJ2-2; D possibly corresponds to TRBD2 (5 bases). In germline, CDR1 is MNHEY, CDR2 SVGAGI. The CDR3 sequence is 14 residues long. The V gene lost 8 bases and the J gene lost 6 bases, with 16 bases spanning the gap.